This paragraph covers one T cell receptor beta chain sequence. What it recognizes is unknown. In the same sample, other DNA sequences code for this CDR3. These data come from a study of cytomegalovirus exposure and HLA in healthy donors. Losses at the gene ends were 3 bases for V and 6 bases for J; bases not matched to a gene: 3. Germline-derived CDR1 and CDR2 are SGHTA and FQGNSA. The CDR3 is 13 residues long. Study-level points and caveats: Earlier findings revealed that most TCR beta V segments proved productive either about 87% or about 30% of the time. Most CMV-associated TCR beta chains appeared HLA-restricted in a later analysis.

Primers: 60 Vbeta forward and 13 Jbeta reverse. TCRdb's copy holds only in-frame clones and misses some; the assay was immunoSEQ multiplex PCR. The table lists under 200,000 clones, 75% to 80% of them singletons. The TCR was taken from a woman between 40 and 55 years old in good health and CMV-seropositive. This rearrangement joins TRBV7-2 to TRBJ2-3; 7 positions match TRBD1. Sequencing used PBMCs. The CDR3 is CASSFKGADTQYF. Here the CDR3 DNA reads TGTGCCAGCAGCTTTAAGGGGGCGGATACGCAGTATTTT.